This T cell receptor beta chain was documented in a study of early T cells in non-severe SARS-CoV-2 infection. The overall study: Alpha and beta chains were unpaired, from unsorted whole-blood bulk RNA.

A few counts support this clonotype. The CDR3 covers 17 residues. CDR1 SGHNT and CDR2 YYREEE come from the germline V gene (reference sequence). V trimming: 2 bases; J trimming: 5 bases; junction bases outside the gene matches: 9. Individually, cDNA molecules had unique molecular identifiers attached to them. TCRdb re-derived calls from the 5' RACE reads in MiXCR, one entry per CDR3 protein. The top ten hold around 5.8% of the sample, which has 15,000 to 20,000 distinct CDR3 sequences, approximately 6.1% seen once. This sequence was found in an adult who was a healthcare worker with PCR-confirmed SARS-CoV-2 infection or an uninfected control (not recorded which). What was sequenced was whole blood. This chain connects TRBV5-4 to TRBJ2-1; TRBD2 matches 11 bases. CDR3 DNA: TGTGCCAGCAGCTTCCCGACTAGCGGGACGAAAGACAATGAGCAGTTCTTC. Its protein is CASSFPTSGTKDNEQFF.